This passage covers 24 T cell receptor beta chains from one sample sequenced in a study of T cells in narcolepsy. Data came from immunoSEQ multiplex PCR; TCRdb stores just in-frame clones and leaves some out. The data hold tens of thousands of clones, with about 86% observed a single time. The sample was CD45RA- memory CD4+ T cells from PBMCs. The receptors derive from a human donor with narcolepsy.

This clone was found a few times. The chain uses TRBV19 and TRBJ1-2, with D tentatively TRBD1 (6 bases). The V and J ends lost 5 bases and 3 bases respectively, with 16 bases between them. The CDR3 covers 15 residues. Germline V gene lookup returns CDR1 LNHDA and CDR2 SQIVND (reference sequence). CDR3 amino acids: CASSPTRGPDYGYTF. The CDR3 DNA is TGTGCCAGTAGTCCCACTCGGGGGCCAGACTATGGCTACACCTTC. Full variable domain (rest looked up from reference TRBV19 and TRBJ1-2): DGGITQSPKYLFRKEGQNVTLSCEQNLNHDAMYWYRQDPGQGLRLIYYSQIVNDFQKGDIAEGYSVSREKKESFPLTVTSAQKNPTAFYLCASSPTRGPDYGYTFGSGTRLTVV.

To note about this clone: Germline and junction disagree at one end, which may indicate a read error. This chain links TRBV11-2 with TRBJ2-4, with D perhaps matching TRBD1 (6 bases). Germline V gene lookup returns CDR1 SGHAT and CDR2 FQNNGV. The CDR3 has 15 residues. The CDR3 bases are TGTGCCAGCAGCTTATTGGAAAATAAGGGGGACATTCAGTGCTTC. It codes for CASSLLENKGDIQCF.

The chain is built from TRBV18 and TRBJ2-3; no clear D gene. Germline V CDR1 and CDR2: KGHSH, LQKENI. The V end was cut by 3 bases, the J end by 2 bases, with 6 bases between. CDR3 length: 13 residues. CDR3: CASSPSYTDTQYF. The CDR3 nucleotides are TGTGCCAGCTCACCTTCGTACACAGATACGCAGTATTTT.

The chain has TRBV5-1 and TRBJ1-4; D gene uncertain. CDR3 length equals 15 residues. The ends were cut back, 4 bases at V and 4 bases at J, with 14 bases in the middle. Germline V gene data show CDR1 as SGHRS and CDR2 as YFSETQ. In DNA, the CDR3 is TGCGCCAGCAGCGCACGCCCGCAGATTAATGAAAAACTGTTTTTT. Translation: CASSARPQINEKLFF.

The J gene is TRBJ1-3, the V gene TRBV7-8, with D possibly TRBD1 on 5 matching bases. CDR1 is SGHVS and CDR2 is FQNEAQ in the germline V gene. V lost 6 bases to trimming and J lost 0 bases, with 12 bases between them. The CDR3 is made up of 15 amino acids. Written as DNA, the CDR3 is TGTGCCAGCAGACATGACAGTAGCTCTGGAAACACCATATATTTT. Amino acids: CASRHDSSSGNTIYF.

V and J are TRBV4-3 and TRBJ1-6; perhaps TRBD1 as D (6 bases). CDR3 length: 14 residues. Trimming stripped 4 bases from V and 11 bases from J, with 15 bases between. In germline, CDR1 is LGHNA, CDR2 YSLEER. Written as DNA, the CDR3 is TGCGCCAGCAGCCTGGGACACATGCGAGCACCCCTCCACTTT. This sequence encodes CASSLGHMRAPLHF.

The rearrangement uses TRBV4-1 and TRBJ2-3; no reliable D call. The CDR3 totals 11 residues. V lost 1 base and J 9 bases, leaving 5 bases between the germline ends. CDR1 is MGHRA and CDR2 is YSYEKL in the germline V gene. CDR3 nucleotide sequence: TGCGCCAGCAGCCAAGCGTGGACGCAGTATTTT. It codes for CASSQAWTQYF.

This sequence joins TRBV5-6 and TRBJ1-5; the D is unclear. The germline V gene encodes CDR1 SGHDT and CDR2 YYEEEE. V dropped 3 bases and J dropped 4 bases, with 8 bases sitting between them. The CDR3 is 13 amino acids. CDR3 protein: CASSSSKNQPQHF. Written as DNA, the CDR3 is TGTGCCAGCAGCTCTTCAAAGAATCAGCCCCAGCATTTT.

The J gene is TRBJ1-4, the V gene TRBV25-1; D is unresolved. The germline V and J ends were trimmed by 6 bases and 6 bases, with 14 bases remaining between them. This CDR3 region has 14 residues. Germline V lookup: CDR1 MGHDK, CDR2 SYGVNS. The CDR3 protein is CASSQRGWDEKLFF. The CDR3 bases are TGTGCCAGCAGCCAGAGAGGGTGGGATGAAAAACTGTTTTTT.

In its sample, this clone was seen a few times. The V and J genes are TRBV28 and TRBJ1-4, with D hard to call. Trimming took off 4 bases at V and 7 bases at J, with 25 bases between the two ends. The CDR3 is 18 amino acids. Germline CDR1 reads MDHEN; CDR2 reads SYDVKM. CDR3 protein: CASSYTIGRKEVREKLFF. The CDR3 DNA reads TGTGCCAGCAGTTACACTATTGGCCGCAAAGAGGTCCGTGAAAAACTGTTTTTT. The full variable domain, with the rest looked up from reference TRBV28 and TRBJ1-4, is DVKVTQSSRYLVKRTGEKVFLECVQDMDHENMFWYRQDPGLGLRLIYFSYDVKMKEKGDIPEGYSVSREKKERFSLILESASTNQTSMYLCASSYTIGRKEVREKLFFGSGTQLSVL.

This clone was observed a single time. V gene TRBV5-4 combines with J gene TRBJ1-1; D may be TRBD1 (5 bases). Germline V gene data show CDR1 as SGHNT and CDR2 as YYREEE (reference sequence). CDR3 length: 13 amino acids. V was clipped by 3 bases and J by 7 bases, with 13 bases between them. This CDR3 is CASSSGRGLEAFF. For the CDR3, the DNA is TGTGCCAGCAGCTCCGGCCGGGGCCTTGAAGCTTTCTTT.

The CDR3 protein is CASSSGLSVSEAFF. DNA of the CDR3: TGTGCCAGCAGCTCCGGTTTAAGTGTCTCTGAAGCTTTCTTT. The chain carries TRBV7-3 and TRBJ1-1; no firm D call. The CDR3 is 14 residues long. V lost 4 bases and J 6 bases, leaving 15 bases between the germline ends. Germline V CDR1 and CDR2: SGHTA, FQGTGA. Based on the CDR3 plus reference TRBV7-3 and TRBJ1-1, the full variable domain is GAGVSQTPSNKVTEKGKYVELRCDPISGHTALYWYRQSLGQGPEFLIYFQGTGAADDSGLPNDRFFAVRPEGSVSTLKIQRTERGDSAVYLCASSSGLSVSEAFFGQGTRLTVV.

This chain connects TRBV7-2 to TRBJ1-5, with 8 positions matching TRBD1. The V gene's germline CDR1 is SGHTA and CDR2 FQGNSA. This CDR3 spans 15 amino acids. The V and J ends lost 7 bases and 6 bases, in that order; junction bases with no gene match: 11. The CDR3 loop reads CASTPQAGGTQPQHF. CDR3 nucleotides: TGTGCCAGCACCCCCCAGGCAGGGGGCACTCAGCCCCAGCATTTT.

The V gene is TRBV7-6, the J gene TRBJ2-2; 12 nucleotides align to TRBD2. The CDR3 runs 16 residues. V shed 5 bases and J 5 bases; nucleotides not matched to a gene: 6. Germline V gene data show CDR1 as SGHVS and CDR2 as FNYEAQ. This CDR3 reads CASSETSGGGTGELFF. DNA for the CDR3: TGTGCCAGCAGCGAGACTAGCGGGGGAGGTACCGGGGAGCTGTTTTTT. Supplemented by reference TRBV7-6 and TRBJ2-2, the full variable domain reads GAGVSQSPRYKVTKRGQDVALRCDPISGHVSLYWYRQALGQGPEFLTYFNYEAQQDKSGLPNDRFSAERPEGSISTLTIQRTEQRDSAMYRCASSETSGGGTGELFFGEGSRLTVL.

Only a few counts were recorded for this clone. The chain joins TRBV6-5 to TRBJ1-4; TRBD1 agrees at 8 bases. The CDR3 length is 14 residues. V lost 5 bases and J lost 8; bases outside the gene matches: 7. The germline gives CDR1 MNHEY, CDR2 SVGAGI. The CDR3 loop reads CASSRTGFGEKLFF. CDR3 sequence (DNA): TGTGCCAGCAGTCGGACAGGGTTTGGGGAAAAACTGTTTTTT.

This clone was counted a single time. The chain combines TRBV19 with TRBJ2-1; 9 bases are a match to TRBD2. The junction had 10 bases not matched to a gene; V was cut back by 5 bases and J by 2 bases. CDR1 and CDR2 from the germline V gene are LNHDA and SQIVND (reference sequence). CDR3 length: 17 amino acids. CDR3 DNA: TGTGCCAGTAGTCTCCACACGAGACTAGCGGCCTACAATGAGCAGTTCTTC. Its protein product is CASSLHTRLAAYNEQFF.

This chain joins TRBV11-3 and TRBJ1-3; D possibly corresponds to TRBD1 (5 bases). Trimming took off 5 bases at V and 2 bases at J, with 13 bases between the two ends. The CDR3 runs 15 residues. The germline CDR1 and CDR2 sequences are SGHNT and YENEEA. The CDR3: CASSVLRGAGNTIYF. The CDR3 DNA follows: TGTGCCAGCAGCGTCCTGAGAGGGGCTGGAAACACCATATATTTT.

The gene calls are TRBV6-5 and TRBJ1-1; no clear D. This CDR3 is 14 amino acids long. Germline V gene data show CDR1 as MNHEY and CDR2 as SVGAGI. Trimming cost V 8 bases and J 1 base, with 14 bases left between them. The CDR3 coding sequence is TGTGCCAGCCGTAAGACCCGGTGGAACACTGAAGCTTTCTTT. This sequence encodes CASRKTRWNTEAFF.

Written as DNA, the CDR3 is TGTGCCAGCAGTGCGGACAGGGGGCACTACGAGCAGTACTTC. It yields the protein CASSADRGHYEQYF. This chain joins TRBV2 and TRBJ2-7; 11 bases agree with TRBD1. The CDR3 length is 14 residues. The germline V gene has CDR1 SNHLY and CDR2 FYNNEI. V gave up 4 bases and J gave up 3 bases; unmatched junction bases: 2.

J is TRBJ2-7 and V is TRBV2, with 9 bases identical to TRBD1. The CDR3 loop spans 12 amino acids. Germline V gives CDR1 SNHLY, CDR2 FYNNEI. V dropped 7 bases and J dropped 3; count of bases not matched to a gene: 1. The CDR3 nucleotides are TGTGCCAGCAAGACAGGGGGCTACGAGCAGTACTTC. Protein: CASKTGGYEQYF.

The chain links TRBV28 to TRBJ1-2, with a possible D match to TRBD1 (6 bases). Germline-derived CDR1 and CDR2 are MDHEN and SYDVKM. The CDR3 contains 11 residues. Trimming left V 7 bases short and J 8 bases short, with 11 bases between. CDR3: CASTLGGGYTF. In nucleotides, the CDR3 is TGTGCCAGCACCCTAGGGGGGGGCTACACCTTC.

V is TRBV9 and J is TRBJ1-4; D remains ambiguous. The germline gives CDR1 SGDLS, CDR2 YYNGEE. Trimming stripped 0 bases from V and 8 bases from J, with 14 bases between. The CDR3 is 15 residues long. CDR3 nucleotides: TGTGCCAGCAGCGTAGTGGGTCGACCAGACGAAAAACTGTTTTTT. Residues: CASSVVGRPDEKLFF. The variable domain in full, completed from reference TRBV9 and TRBJ1-4, reads DSGVTQTPKHLITATGQRVTLRCSPRSGDLSVYWYQQSLDQGLQFLIQYYNGEERAKGNILERFSAQQFPDLHSELNLSSLELGDSALYFCASSVVGRPDEKLFFGSGTQLSVL.

The V and J genes are TRBV4-1 and TRBJ1-4; 7 bases align to TRBD1. This CDR3 contains 13 residues. Germline CDR1 is MGHRA and CDR2 is YSYEKL. The V gene end was trimmed by 3 bases and the J gene end by 5 bases; junction bases not matched to a gene: 0. CDR3 residues: CASSQTGNEKLFF. The CDR3 DNA reads as TGCGCCAGCAGCCAGACAGGGAATGAAAAACTGTTTTTT.

The chain combines TRBV6-5 with TRBJ2-3; 7 bases map to TRBD1. This CDR3 has 15 amino acids. Germline values: CDR1 MNHEY, CDR2 SVGAGI. J was trimmed by 2 bases and V by 2 bases; bases with no gene match: 4. The CDR3 DNA follows: TGTGCCAGCAGTTACCAGGGACAGCTCACAGATACGCAGTATTTT. It is translated as CASSYQGQLTDTQYF.